The entry that follows covers one TCR beta chain sequence. Antigen: not known. The data derive from a study of blood T cells in healthy people across ages. The CDR3 runs to 16 residues. The germline CDR1 and CDR2 sequences are DFQATT and SNEGSKA (reference sequence). Trimming cost V 6 bases and J 3 bases, with 18 bases left between them. The study, taken as a whole, reports: The diversity estimates, figures obtained from one million T cells, were considered underestimates.

A sample-barcoded 5' primer and a J-beta primer mix were used in a second PCR of about 6 to 12 cycles. TCRdb independently ran MiXCR on the 5' RACE reads; one entry per CDR3 protein. The repertoire holds 1.5 million to 2 million distinct CDR3 sequences, with 49% as singletons. The chain links TRBV20-1 to TRBJ2-6, with D maybe TRBD2 (6 bases). The sample consisted of blood. This receptor was obtained from a woman aged 40-49 years in good health. The CDR3 protein is CSATATGDGGANVLTF. The CDR3 DNA follows: TGCAGTGCCACAGCAACGGGAGACGGTGGGGCCAACGTCCTGACTTTC.